The entry below describes one TCR beta chain. The antigen is undetermined. The sample originates from a study of CD8+CD57+ T cells in acquired aplastic anemia. In the study overall: DNA per sorted CD4+ or CD8+ sample ranged 0.2 to 27.4 ug, averaging approximately 3.1 ug. Findings of the study overall: Found in both controls and patients were approximately 30 CD8+ CDR3 sequences.

The patients chosen for sequencing had shown expansion of CD8+CD57+ cells (detected by flow cytometry). Genomic DNA acted as the template from which TCR beta VDJ combination and CDR3 sequence profiling were carried out. Via MiXCR, TCRdb re-called the reads, giving one row per CDR3 protein. Altogether more than 150,000 distinct CDR3 sequences are present, 45% to 60% being singletons, with the ten largest covering 10% to 15%. The sample was sorted CD4+, CD8+, or CD8+CD57+ T cells (not recorded which) from PBMCs. This TCR derives from a human donor with aplastic anemia.

The DNA of the CDR3 is TGTGCCAGCAGGGCGGACGGAGCGAACACTGAAGCTTTCTTT. This gives the protein CASRADGANTEAFF. The chain links TRBV7-9 to TRBJ1-1, with D uncertain. Per germline, CDR1 SEHNR and CDR2 FQNEAQ (reference sequence). The ends were cut back, 6 bases at V and 1 base at J, with 12 bases in the middle. CDR3 size: 14 residues. Full variable domain (outside the CDR3, taken from reference TRBV7-9 and TRBJ1-1): DTGVSQNPRHKITKRGQNVTFRCDPISEHNRLYWYRQTLGQGPEFLTYFQNEAQLEKSRLLSDRFSAERPKGSFSTLEIQRTEQGDSAMYLCASRADGANTEAFFGQGTRLTVV.